This is a list of T cell receptor beta chains from one sample in a study of shared clonotypes between healthy human individuals. TCRdb keeps only in-frame clones here, not all; method: immunoSEQ multiplex PCR. The table includes 850,000 to 1,200,000 clones, more than 60% detected once. The sample comprised memory CD4+ T cells sorted from blood. These receptors all stem from a man aged 18 to 29 in good health. CDR3s include the opening cysteine and the closing phenylalanine or tryptophan. The D gene is left open where the match is weak. The size of a clone is reported for some rows only, either as once, few or many, or as a class for expanded clones.

CDR3 DNA,CDR3 protein,D gene,clone size,V gene,J gene,CDR3 length
TGTGCCACCAGCAGAGATTACGACAGACTAACGGTCCCCTACGAGCAGTACTTC,CATSRDYDRLTVPYEQYF,-,-,TRBV15,TRBJ2-7,18
TGTGCCAGCAGGTCGGACAGGGGAGGGATCTACGAGCAGTACTTC,CASRSDRGGIYEQYF,TRBD1,-,TRBV5-4,TRBJ2-7,15
TGTGCCAGCAGCTCCCAGGGCCAATATAATGAAAAACTGTTTTTT,CASSSQGQYNEKLFF,-,few,TRBV5-4,TRBJ1-4,15
TGTGCCAGCAGCCAAGGGTCCCAGGCGTGGGGCGGCTACACCTTC,CASSQGSQAWGGYTF,-,-,TRBV14,TRBJ1-2,15
TGTGCCAGTAGGCCAGACAGGGGGACCTACGAGCAGTACTTC,CASRPDRGTYEQYF,TRBD1,-,TRBV19,TRBJ2-7,14
TGCGCCAGCAGCCAAGCGATATTGCGGGATCGGAATGAGCAGTTCTTC,CASSQAILRDRNEQFF,-,-,TRBV4-1,TRBJ2-1,16
TGCGCCAGCAGCAACGGACAGGGGAACACTGAAGCTTTCTTT,CASSNGQGNTEAFF,TRBD1,few,TRBV5-1,TRBJ1-1,14
TGTGCCAGCAGCAAATTGGGGGTACTCACCGGGGAGCTGTTTTTT,CASSKLGVLTGELFF,-,-,TRBV21-1,TRBJ2-2,15
TGTGCCAGCAGCTTCCGGGACAGGGTCTTCCACGAGCAGTACTTC,CASSFRDRVFHEQYF,TRBD1,once,TRBV5-6,TRBJ2-7,15
TGCGCCAGCAGCTTGCAAGGACAGACCAATAGGGGTGAAAAACTGTTTTTT,CASSLQGQTNRGEKLFF,-,-,TRBV5-1,TRBJ1-4,17
TGTGCCAGCAGCCTGTCTCGGACTAATTCACCCCTCCACTTT,CASSLSRTNSPLHF,-,-,TRBV7-3,TRBJ1-6,14
TGTGCCAGCAGCTTAGAGGACATGTATGGCTACACCTTC,CASSLEDMYGYTF,-,-,TRBV7-9,TRBJ1-2,13
TGTGCCAGTAGTAACAGGGGCTCCCAGCCCCAGCATTTT,CASSNRGSQPQHF,TRBD1,-,TRBV19,TRBJ1-5,13
TGTGCCAGCAGTGAAGCGCGGGGCACAGATACGCAGTATTTT,CASSEARGTDTQYF,-,-,TRBV2,TRBJ2-3,14
TGCGCCAGCAGCTTGAAAGGGGGACCCGAAGCTTTCTTT,CASSLKGGPEAFF,-,-,TRBV5-1,TRBJ1-1,13
TGTGCCAGTAGTCCACGGTCGGGTTCACCCCTCCACTTT,CASSPRSGSPLHF,-,-,TRBV19,TRBJ1-6,13
TGTGCCAGCAGTTCGCCGGGACAGGGTAACTATGGCTACACCTTC,CASSSPGQGNYGYTF,TRBD1,-,TRBV28,TRBJ1-2,15
TGTGCCAGCTTCCCTTTGAGGGCCCCCAGCAACAATGAGCAGTTCTTC,CASFPLRAPSNNEQFF,-,-,TRBV11-2,TRBJ2-1,16
TGTGCCTGGGGGAAACAGGATACGCAGTATTTT,CAWGKQDTQYF,-,-,TRBV30,TRBJ2-3,11
TGTGCCAGCAGCGTAGCTACTCGAGCCAGCACCGGGGAGCTGTTTTTT,CASSVATRASTGELFF,-,-,TRBV9,TRBJ2-2,16
TGTGCCAGCTCACCCTCACAGGGTCGTAGCAATCAGCCCCAGCATTTT,CASSPSQGRSNQPQHF,-,-,TRBV18,TRBJ1-5,16
TGTGCCTGGAGTGTACCCCCCCGCTATGAGCAGTTCTTC,CAWSVPPRYEQFF,-,few,TRBV30,TRBJ2-1,13
TGTGCCAGCAGCCCATCCCGAGGGGCTCCAGATACGCAGTATTTT,CASSPSRGAPDTQYF,-,-,TRBV5-4,TRBJ2-3,15
TGTGCCTGGACTAAACCAGCCGACGGGAACTACGAGCAGTACTTC,CAWTKPADGNYEQYF,-,-,TRBV30,TRBJ2-7,15
TGTGCCAGCAGCCTTTTCGAGGGGGGCAATCAGCCCCAGCATTTT,CASSLFEGGNQPQHF,-,-,TRBV7-2,TRBJ1-5,15
TGTGCCAGCGCTAGCGGGGGCACAGATACGCAGTATTTT,CASASGGTDTQYF,TRBD2,-,TRBV28,TRBJ2-3,13
TGTGCCAGCACCAGGGACAGGGGAGCTTTCTTT,CASTRDRGAFF,TRBD1,-,TRBV2,TRBJ1-1,11
TGTGCCAGCAGCTTAGCGATGGCTAGCGGTGCGGAGCAGTACTTC,CASSLAMASGAEQYF,TRBD2,-,TRBV7-8,TRBJ2-7,15
TGTGCCAGCAGCTTGGATGGGTCGAGGGCCGGCTATGGCTACACCTTC,CASSLDGSRAGYGYTF,-,-,TRBV7-2,TRBJ1-2,16
TGTGCCAGCTCACCACAGGGAACGGGGGCGATCTATGGCTACACCTTC,CASSPQGTGAIYGYTF,-,-,TRBV18,TRBJ1-2,16
TGTGCCAGCCAGCAGGGGCTGCTGGAGACCCAGTACTTC,CASQQGLLETQYF,-,-,TRBV6-6,TRBJ2-5,13
TGTGCCAGCAGTGGAAGGGAGGAGAGTTATGGCTACACCTTC,CASSGREESYGYTF,-,-,TRBV2,TRBJ1-2,14
TGTGCCAGCAGTTCTCCCTCCCTAGCGGGAGGGGGAGAGTTCTTC,CASSSPSLAGGGEFF,TRBD2,-,TRBV6-5,TRBJ2-1,15
TGTGCCAGCAGTGACAGGGGTTGGGGAAGCAATCAGCCCCAGCATTTT,CASSDRGWGSNQPQHF,-,once,TRBV6-1,TRBJ1-5,16
TGTGCCAGCAGCCAATTTTCAGGGACCGAAAAACTGTTTTTT,CASSQFSGTEKLFF,-,few,TRBV16,TRBJ1-4,14
TGTGCCAGCAGTGCATCACGGAGTAATCAGCCCCAGCATTTT,CASSASRSNQPQHF,-,-,TRBV6-1,TRBJ1-5,14
TGTGCCAGCAGCTTAGACAGAACAGATACGCAGTATTTT,CASSLDRTDTQYF,-,-,TRBV7-9,TRBJ2-3,13
TGTGCCAGCAAGCGGGACGCCCCGAACACCGGGGAGCTGTTTTTT,CASKRDAPNTGELFF,TRBD2,-,TRBV2,TRBJ2-2,15
TGCGCCAGCAGCTTGCCGGGAGGGACCACCGGGGAGCTGTTTTTT,CASSLPGGTTGELFF,TRBD2,-,TRBV5-1,TRBJ2-2,15
TGTGCCACGGGGACAGTTTTTAGTTCACCCCTCCACTTT,CATGTVFSSPLHF,TRBD1,-,TRBV6-5,TRBJ1-6,13
TGTGCCAGCACTTCTTCGACAGATACGCAGTATTTT,CASTSSTDTQYF,-,-,TRBV6-5,TRBJ2-3,12
TGCGCCAGCGGCACGGGATTTGGCTCCTACGAGCAGTACTTC,CASGTGFGSYEQYF,-,-,TRBV5-1,TRBJ2-7,14
TGTGCCAGCAGTGACAGGGGGCGGCAATGGAAAGAAAAACTGTTTTTT,CASSDRGRQWKEKLFF,TRBD1,-,TRBV25-1,TRBJ1-4,16
TGTGCCAGCAGCTTAGATCTTTCTAGCGGGGTTGGGAGGTTCTTC,CASSLDLSSGVGRFF,TRBD2,-,TRBV11-2,TRBJ2-1,15
TGTGCCAGCAGCTTACTCCACGGGGGGAATGAAAAACTGTTTTTT,CASSLLHGGNEKLFF,-,once,TRBV11-2,TRBJ1-4,15
TGTGCCAGCAGCCCCCGGGGCTGGGAGGGTGATACGCAGTATTTT,CASSPRGWEGDTQYF,TRBD2,-,TRBV7-9,TRBJ2-3,15
TGTGCCACCCTAGGACAGGTTGGAGGCGGGGAGCTGTTTTTT,CATLGQVGGGELFF,TRBD1,-,TRBV10-3,TRBJ2-2,14
TGTGCCAGCAAACAGGGTGGACAAGAGACCCAGTACTTC,CASKQGGQETQYF,-,-,TRBV28,TRBJ2-5,13
TGCGCCAGCAGCCCAACAGGGAGTGGGACCGGGGAGCTGTTTTTT,CASSPTGSGTGELFF,-,-,TRBV5-1,TRBJ2-2,15
TGCGCCAGCAGCTTGGACCCAGCGTCCACCGGGGAGCTGTTTTTT,CASSLDPASTGELFF,-,-,TRBV5-1,TRBJ2-2,15
TGCGCCAGCAGCCAAGTAGGCTTCCAAGAGACCCAGTACTTC,CASSQVGFQETQYF,-,-,TRBV4-1,TRBJ2-5,14
TGTGCCAGCAGCTTGACCGTGGGGGGCAATCAGCCCCAGCATTTT,CASSLTVGGNQPQHF,-,-,TRBV5-6,TRBJ1-5,15